Listed below are T cell receptor beta chains from one sample, sequenced in a study of blood T cell repertoires in COVID-19. Profiled with immunoSEQ multiplex PCR; TCRdb holds only in-frame clones, not every one. Here the sample spans about 170,000 clones, approximately 79% being singletons. Material: PBMCs or T cells enriched from blood (not recorded which). The receptors come from a woman in her seventies in a cohort exposed to, infected with or recovered from COVID-19 (not recorded which). Both conserved end residues are part of each CDR3. The order of the fields is clone size, V gene, J gene, CDR3 protein. Only part of the rows carry a size: once, few, many, or a class if the clone is expanded.

.	TRBV29-1	TRBJ2-1	CSVEGLAGTNEQFF
.	TRBV7-2	TRBJ1-5	CASSLAGTSNQPQHF
.	TRBV28	TRBJ1-2	CASSEYYGYTF
.	TRBV28	TRBJ2-7	CASRAGGIYYEQYF
.	TRBV20-1	TRBJ1-1	CSAHGGFF
.	TRBV28	TRBJ1-2	CASNPRGSYGYTF
.	TRBV30	TRBJ1-1	CAWSPQGDTEAFF
.	TRBV3-1/TRBV3-2	TRBJ2-2	CASSQGLAGVAGELFF
.	TRBV28	TRBJ2-7	CASTPSGTAYEQYF
.	TRBV5-1	TRBJ2-1	CASSLGSRYNEQFF
.	TRBV19	TRBJ1-2	CASSGTTGGLRYGYTF
once	TRBV6-5	TRBJ2-3	CASKLGDISSDTQYF
.	TRBV28	TRBJ2-7	CASSLSGYDYEQYF
.	TRBV7-3	TRBJ1-1	CASSLRGTAEAFF
.	TRBV7-3	TRBJ2-2	CASSPTRRGELFF
.	TRBV28	TRBJ2-2	CASSSPSTGRGELFF
.	TRBV6-2/TRBV6-3	TRBJ2-1	CASSYTLAGVPFNEQFF
few	TRBV5-6	TRBJ2-7	CASSLGQYEQYF
.	TRBV29-1	TRBJ2-3	CSGGGSVLADSDTQYF
.	TRBV3-1/TRBV3-2	TRBJ2-1	CASSHGTSGYNEQFF
.	TRBV14	TRBJ2-7	CASSQDEISGSYEQYF
.	TRBV18	TRBJ1-2	CASSGTGITAEGYTF
.	TRBV2	TRBJ1-5	CASSLGRGGQPQHF
.	TRBV18	TRBJ2-3	CASSPTAGVLGSTDTQYF
.	TRBV10-3	TRBJ2-1	CAISGASSYNEQFF
.	TRBV30	TRBJ1-2	CAWSYRGGNGYTF
.	TRBV2	TRBJ1-1	CASSTGTGPEAFF
.	TRBV2	TRBJ1-1	CASSGTGWHTEAFF
.	TRBV12-3/TRBV12-4	TRBJ2-7	CASSSGPTGEQYF
.	TRBV5-6	TRBJ2-2	CASSLGRLHTGELFF
.	TRBV7-9	TRBJ2-3	CASSSPRRFTDTQYF
.	TRBV28	TRBJ2-7	CASSSPGQGTEEQYF
.	TRBV3-1/TRBV3-2	TRBJ2-7	CASSHGGRNYEQYF
.	TRBV5-1	TRBJ2-7	CASSSGQQDSYEQYF
.	TRBV6-5	TRBJ2-5	CASTGSGAETQYF
.	TRBV7-2	TRBJ1-2	CASSLESGGVGYTF
once	TRBV28	TRBJ2-3	CASNGRTSGRESTDTQYF
.	TRBV20-1	TRBJ2-5	CGGQGLGTQYF
.	TRBV5-4	TRBJ2-3	CATGAGEGTDTQYF
.	TRBV4-2	TRBJ1-3	CASSQDGYTIYF
.	TRBV18	TRBJ2-1	CASSPGISGHNEQFF
.	TRBV28	TRBJ1-1	CASSSPGQGSMNTEAFF
.	TRBV12-5	TRBJ2-2	CASGLRAGTAYTGELFF
few	TRBV7-9	TRBJ1-5	CASTLEGSQPQHF
.	TRBV6-1	TRBJ2-5	CASSEYGRAGTGGSQETQYF
.	TRBV21-1	TRBJ2-1	CASSNTGTGGPRATGEQFF
.	TRBV19	TRBJ1-4	CASIRTGGKKTNEKLFF
.	TRBV5-4	TRBJ1-2	CASSPFDQGYYGYTF